The 8 T cell receptor beta chains presented below share a single source sample, sequenced in a study of cytomegalovirus exposure and HLA in healthy donors. A multiplex PCR was run with 60 Vbeta primers and 13 Jbeta primers. Repertoires were generated with immunoSEQ multiplex PCR, while TCRdb's copy carries only in-frame clones and drops some. This sample has about 160,000 clones, with 60% to 85% found just once. Sequenced input: PBMCs. The receptors stem from a woman in her forties or fifties in good health and CMV-seropositive.

V is TRBV19 and J is TRBJ1-5, with D perhaps matching TRBD1 (6 bases). V lost 5 bases to trimming and J lost 4 bases, with 12 bases between them. CDR3 length: 14 residues. The germline gives CDR1 LNHDA, CDR2 SQIVND (reference sequence). CDR3 in DNA: TGTGCCAGTAGTTCGCAGGGGTGGAATCAGCCCCAGCATTTT. It specifies CASSSQGWNQPQHF. Full variable domain (outside the CDR3, taken from reference TRBV19 and TRBJ1-5): DGGITQSPKYLFRKEGQNVTLSCEQNLNHDAMYWYRQDPGQGLRLIYYSQIVNDFQKGDIAEGYSVSREKKESFPLTVTSAQKNPTAFYLCASSSQGWNQPQHFGDGTRLSIL.

The chain employs TRBV5-1 and TRBJ1-3; D possibly corresponds to TRBD1 (5 bases). The CDR3 runs 15 residues. Looked up from germline, CDR1 is SGHRS and CDR2 is YFSETQ. Trimming removed 5 bases from V and 0 bases from J, with 12 bases in between. The CDR3 region is CASRPGGISGNTIYF. CDR3 nucleotide sequence: TGCGCCAGCAGACCCGGGGGAATCTCTGGAAACACCATATATTTT.

Worth noting for this clone: The junction departs from the called germline gene at one end, perhaps through a read error. This chain uses TRBV15 with TRBJ2-6, with 7 nucleotides matching TRBD1. The length of the CDR3 is 19 residues. Germline lookup yields CDR1 LNHNV and CDR2 YYDKDF (reference sequence). The CDR3 coding sequence is TGTGCCACCAGCAGAGACACCCTACAGGGGATCTCTGGGGCCAACGGCCTGACTTTC. This sequence encodes CATSRDTLQGISGANGLTF.

The rearrangement joins TRBV19 to TRBJ1-2; TRBD1 matches 8 bases. The CDR3 consists of 13 residues. Germline-derived CDR1 and CDR2 are LNHDA and SQIVND (reference sequence). J was trimmed by 3 bases and V by 8 bases; bases with no gene match: 5. The CDR3 region has the DNA TGTGCCAGTCGACAGGGGCGCTACTATGGCTACACCTTC. Its protein product is CASRQGRYYGYTF.

With respect to this clone: One junction end disagrees with the germline gene, perhaps due to a read error. The genes are TRBV18 and TRBJ2-6; 7 bases map to TRBD2. This CDR3 is 16 amino acids long. CDR1 and CDR2 (germline): KGHSH, LQKENI. The CDR3 DNA reads as TGTGCCAGCTCACCGATGGGGCTGAGCGGGGCCAACGGCCTGACTTTC. Protein sequence: CASSPMGLSGANGLTF.

In this sample, this clone turned up a few times. The genes are TRBV2 and TRBJ2-5; D perhaps matches TRBD2 (5 bases). The V end lost 1 base, the J end lost 7 bases, and 10 bases lay between the germline ends. This CDR3 is built from 13 residues. The germline V gene has CDR1 SNHLY and CDR2 FYNNEI. The CDR3 protein is CASSEGGSGTQYF. CDR3 nucleotide sequence: TGTGCCAGCAGTGAAGGTGGGAGTGGGACCCAGTACTTC.

The chain is built from TRBV19 and TRBJ2-3; TRBD2 agrees at 7 bases. The V gene end was trimmed by 5 bases and the J gene end by 4 bases; junction bases not matched to a gene: 6. The CDR3 spans 14 residues. The germline V gene has CDR1 LNHDA and CDR2 SQIVND (reference sequence). CDR3 residues: CASSGAGVADTQYF. Written as DNA, the CDR3 is TGTGCCAGTAGTGGGGCGGGAGTGGCAGATACGCAGTATTTT.

This clone was observed a handful of times. This chain joins TRBV5-4 and TRBJ2-1; TRBD2 agrees at 10 bases. Germline V gene lookup returns CDR1 SGHNT and CDR2 YYREEE (reference sequence). V dropped 3 bases and J dropped 7; count of bases not matched to a gene: 7. The CDR3 spans 15 residues. The CDR3 region is CASSSKTSGLNEQFF. For the CDR3, the DNA is TGTGCCAGCAGCTCGAAGACTAGCGGGCTGAATGAGCAGTTCTTC.